Listed below are T cell receptor beta chains from one sample, sequenced in a study of cytomegalovirus exposure and HLA in healthy donors. Libraries were prepared by immunoSEQ multiplex PCR; TCRdb keeps only in-frame clonotypes and omits some of them. The sample gives more than 100,000 clones, roughly 63% of which show up once; roughly 10% is in the top ten. Sequenced input: PBMCs. The receptor set was obtained from a man between 35 and 55 years old in good health and CMV-seropositive. The CDR3 runs from the conserved cysteine through the conserved F or W. The D gene is left open where the match is weak. For some rows the clone size is stated as once, few or many, or as a class when expanded; others skip it.

j_gene | abundance | v_gene | d_gene | CDR3nt | CDR3aa
TRBJ2-1 | NA | TRBV28 | TRBD2 | TGTGCCAGCAGTTTCATTCACGGGACTAGCGGTTACAATGAGCAGTTCTTC | CASSFIHGTSGYNEQFF
TRBJ1-1 | NA | TRBV19 | NA | TGTGCCAGTAGTGATTTGGGGGGGACAGAAGCTTTCTTT | CASSDLGGTEAFF
TRBJ2-7 | NA | TRBV28 | TRBD2 | TGTGCCAGCAGTGCCCCAGGGACTACAGTGGAGCAGTACTTC | CASSAPGTTVEQYF
TRBJ2-1 | once | TRBV6-6 | TRBD1 | TGTGCCAGCAGGGGCGACAGGGGTTCGGGGTTCTTC | CASRGDRGSGFF
TRBJ2-7 | NA | TRBV14 | TRBD1 | TGTGCCAGCAGTCCATTAGGACAGGGGGCCCGAGAGCAGTACTTC | CASSPLGQGAREQYF
TRBJ2-7 | NA | TRBV5-1 | TRBD1 | TGCGCCAGCAGAAGGGACAGGTCCCTTTTCGAGCAGTACTTC | CASRRDRSLFEQYF
TRBJ1-2 | NA | TRBV25-1 | NA | TGTGCCAGCAGTGAATTTGGACAGCTCTATGGCTACACCTTC | CASSEFGQLYGYTF
TRBJ2-7 | NA | TRBV27 | NA | TGTGCCAGCAGTTTAGCCCACTTCGGGAGACCCTACGAGCAGTACTTC | CASSLAHFGRPYEQYF
TRBJ2-2 | few | TRBV5-4 | NA | TGTGCCAGCAGCCCCGCCGGAGCCAGGGCCGGGGAGCTGTTTTTT | CASSPAGARAGELFF
TRBJ2-7 | once | TRBV5-1 | TRBD1 | TGCGCCAGCAGCTTGGACAACAGGGGTCCGCACGAGCAGTACTTC | CASSLDNRGPHEQYF
TRBJ2-5 | NA | TRBV14 | TRBD2 | TGTGCCAGCAGCCCCCGAGGGACTAGCGCCCAAGAGACCCAGTACTTC | CASSPRGTSAQETQYF
TRBJ2-2 | few | TRBV5-4 | TRBD2 | TGTGCCAGCAGTTTTCTAGCGGGGGAGAACACCGGGGAGCTGTTTTTT | CASSFLAGENTGELFF
TRBJ1-6 | NA | TRBV6-1 | NA | TGTGCCAGCAGTGAATTAGGGACACCCGATAATTCACCCCTCCACTTT | CASSELGTPDNSPLHF
TRBJ1-2 | NA | TRBV6-5 | TRBD1 | TGTGCCAGCGTTCCGGGACAGGGGGCGGGTGGCTACACCTTC | CASVPGQGAGGYTF
TRBJ2-1 | NA | TRBV7-2 | NA | TGTGCCAGCAGCTCTAGGGGTGGATGGGGTAGTTCCTACAATGAGCAGTTCTTC | CASSSRGGWGSSYNEQFF
TRBJ2-7 | NA | TRBV13 | NA | TGTGCCAGCAGCTCCGGAGGAGGAGCCTACGAGCAGTACTTC | CASSSGGGAYEQYF
TRBJ1-1 | NA | TRBV7-9 | NA | TGTGCCAGCAGCGGGATAGCTACAGGGTACACTGAAGCTTTCTTT | CASSGIATGYTEAFF
TRBJ2-4 | NA | TRBV6-1 | TRBD1 | TGTGCCAGCTGCAGGGACAGGGGGCGCGGGGGCATTCAGTACTTC | CASCRDRGRGGIQYF
TRBJ2-1 | few | TRBV2 | TRBD1 | TGTGCCAGCAACCTACAGGGGGCAGGGGAGCAGTTCTTC | CASNLQGAGEQFF
TRBJ1-6 | NA | TRBV6-6 | TRBD1 | TGTGCCAGCAGTTTCGGACAGGGAATCTCTTCACCCCTCCACTTT | CASSFGQGISSPLHF
TRBJ2-5 | NA | TRBV9 | NA | TGTGCCAGCAGCGGAACTTTTCAGGGTTGGGAGACCCAGTACTTC | CASSGTFQGWETQYF
TRBJ1-3 | few | TRBV9 | TRBD1 | TGTGCCAGCAGCACCGGACAGGTCAACTCTGGAAACACCATATATTTT | CASSTGQVNSGNTIYF
TRBJ1-3 | few | TRBV6-1 | NA | TGTGCCAGCAGTGCGCCAGGCGGGAACTCTGGAAACACCATATATTTT | CASSAPGGNSGNTIYF
TRBJ2-3 | NA | TRBV6-6 | NA | TGTGCCAGCAGTCCCCTTTCTGTTAGCACAGATACGCAGTATTTT | CASSPLSVSTDTQYF
TRBJ1-5 | NA | TRBV28 | TRBD1 | TGTGCCAGCAGTTCAGGGGGGATTAGCAATCAGCCCCAGCATTTT | CASSSGGISNQPQHF
TRBJ2-1 | NA | TRBV30 | NA | TGTGCCTGGACATGGGAGGCGTACAATGAGCAGTTCTTC | CAWTWEAYNEQFF
TRBJ1-5 | once | TRBV6-5 | NA | TGTGCCAGCAGTTACTCGTGGGGAGATCCGCCCCAGCATTTT | CASSYSWGDPPQHF
TRBJ1-5 | NA | TRBV19 | TRBD1 | TGTGCCAGTAGTAGGCAGGGGGGATATAGCAATCAGCCCCAGCATTTT | CASSRQGGYSNQPQHF
TRBJ2-2 | NA | TRBV19 | NA | TGTGCCAGTAGTATAGCTCCAGGGCCCGGGGAGCTGTTTTTT | CASSIAPGPGELFF
TRBJ2-5 | NA | TRBV28 | NA | TGTGCCAGCAGTTTTCTGGGCGCAGAGACCCAGTACTTC | CASSFLGAETQYF
TRBJ1-5 | many | TRBV6-1 | TRBD1 | TGTGCCAGCAGTGAGGGACAGGGAATCAATCAGCCCCAGCATTTT | CASSEGQGINQPQHF
TRBJ2-7 | NA | TRBV7-2 | TRBD2 | TGTGCCAGCAGCGAGACTAGCGGACCCTACGAGCAGTACTTC | CASSETSGPYEQYF
TRBJ2-2 | NA | TRBV6-6 | NA | TGTGCCAGCAGCCCCCCGGAGATGGCCGGGGAGCTGTTTTTT | CASSPPEMAGELFF
TRBJ2-5 | NA | TRBV5-1 | TRBD2 | TGCGCCAGCAAGCCTGGGACTAGCGGTTACCAAGAGACCCAGTACTTC | CASKPGTSGYQETQYF
TRBJ2-3 | NA | TRBV30 | TRBD2 | TGTGCCTGGGGAAAGCGGGAGGGCCGGGTCACAGATACGCAGTATTTT | CAWGKREGRVTDTQYF
TRBJ2-7 | NA | TRBV30 | TRBD2 | TGTGCCTTCAGCGGGATTTCCTACGAGCAGTACTTC | CAFSGISYEQYF
TRBJ1-1 | NA | TRBV2 | TRBD1 | TGTGCCAGCAGGGGGGACAGGGGGACTGAAGCTTTCTTT | CASRGDRGTEAFF
TRBJ2-7 | NA | TRBV7-9 | TRBD2 | TGTGCCAGCAGCCCCCGGACTAGCGGGAGCGGCGAGCAGTACTTC | CASSPRTSGSGEQYF
TRBJ2-1 | few | TRBV7-3 | NA | TGTGCCAGCGGAGCAGACAGGTTTACCTACAATGAGCAGTTCTTC | CASGADRFTYNEQFF
TRBJ1-2 | NA | TRBV27 | NA | TGTGCCAGCAGTTCCCGTGGGGAGGGGTACTATGGCTACACCTTC | CASSSRGEGYYGYTF
TRBJ2-7 | NA | TRBV6-1 | NA | TGTGCCAGCAGTGAAGTACAGTCCTACGAGCAGTACTTC | CASSEVQSYEQYF
TRBJ1-1 | NA | TRBV5-4 | NA | TGTGCCAGCAGCCTGACAGTGAACACTGAAGCTTTCTTT | CASSLTVNTEAFF
TRBJ2-7 | once | TRBV10-3 | NA | TGTGCCACAATGAGACAGGAGTCCTACGAGCAGTACTTC | CATMRQESYEQYF
TRBJ2-1 | NA | TRBV6-1 | TRBD2 | TGTGCCAGCAGTGAACCGGGACTAGCGGGAGGTTTTGAGCAGTTCTTC | CASSEPGLAGGFEQFF
TRBJ2-3 | NA | TRBV6-1 | NA | TGTGCCAGCAGTGAAGCGGGGCGAGATACGCAGTATTTT | CASSEAGRDTQYF
TRBJ2-1 | NA | TRBV7-9 | NA | TGTGCCAGCAGCCCCAGACACACGTCCTACAATGAGCAGTTCTTC | CASSPRHTSYNEQFF
TRBJ1-1 | NA | TRBV6-5 | NA | TGTGCCAGCAGTAAAAGCCGTGAAGCTTTCTTT | CASSKSREAFF
TRBJ2-1 | NA | TRBV2 | NA | TGTGCCAGCACCGAGCTAGGGGGTAGGGATGAGCAGTTCTTC | CASTELGGRDEQFF
TRBJ2-3 | NA | TRBV5-1 | NA | TGCGCCAGCAGCCCCGGGGGTAGCGGCACAGATACGCAGTATTTT | CASSPGGSGTDTQYF
TRBJ2-2 | NA | TRBV27 | TRBD2 | TGTGCCAGCAAAAGGGGACTAGCGGTTTACACCGGGGAGCTGTTTTTT | CASKRGLAVYTGELFF
TRBJ1-1 | few | TRBV6-6 | TRBD1 | TGTGCCAGCAGTTTCCCTCAGGGGGGAGCTGAAGCTTTCTTT | CASSFPQGGAEAFF
TRBJ2-7 | NA | TRBV4-1 | TRBD1 | TGCGCTAGCAGCCCCTTTCCGACAGGGGCCGCGTTATACGAGCAGTACTTC | CASSPFPTGAALYEQYF
TRBJ2-7 | NA | TRBV5-1 | TRBD2 | TGCGCCAGCACCACTAGCGGGAGTGTACACGAGCAGTACTTC | CASTTSGSVHEQYF
TRBJ1-2 | few | TRBV21-1 | NA | TGTGCCAGCAGCAAAGGGGGTGGGGTGGGAGGGGCTCCTAACTATGGCTACACCTTC | CASSKGGGVGGAPNYGYTF
TRBJ1-1 | many | TRBV6-6 | TRBD1 | TGTGCCAGCAGTTTTCCACAGGGGTTCACTGAAGCTTTCTTT | CASSFPQGFTEAFF
TRBJ1-5 | once | TRBV6-5 | NA | TGTGCCAGCAGCGAGACAGCCTTTAGCAATCAGCCCCAGCATTTT | CASSETAFSNQPQHF
TRBJ1-2 | NA | TRBV6-5 | TRBD1 | TGTGCCAGCAGTTTGACAGGGGCTAACTATGGCTACACCTTC | CASSLTGANYGYTF
TRBJ1-1 | NA | TRBV7-2 | NA | TGTGCCAGCAGCTTAGGAGCCTGCAAAGCTTTCTTT | CASSLGACKAFF